Included here is one T cell receptor beta chain sequence, with context. Its cognate antigen has yet to be identified. Per-nucleotide qualities are absent, and no much larger clonotype sits a single base away. Other DNA sequences in the sample encode the same CDR3. Counted from cysteine to phenylalanine, this CDR3 has 14 amino acids. Solely the CDR3 DNA is kept, with 42 bases framed from the first base. V is cut back by 5 bases and J by 2 bases, with 4 bases in the junction unmatched. Sequences SGHTA (CDR1) and FQGNSA (CDR2) are obtained from the germline V gene. The data were obtained in a study of blood T cell repertoires in COVID-19 (TCRdb year 2020). Regarding the study in general: Collaborator samples came from the United States, Italy and Spain and covered acute and convalescent phases of COVID-19. The repertoires were made available in a free public database intended to serve as a resource for research on the immune response to SARS-CoV-2. Where available, HLA class I and class II types were obtained from metadata supplied by the sample provider rather than from assay-based typing. Subjects who had been exposed to COVID-19, were actively infected with it, or had recovered from it provided the deeply sampled blood TCRbeta repertoires that made up the dataset. The samples were drawn from the first 160 participants of the ongoing ImmuneRACE study and from 950 to 1,500 subjects provided by 6 global collaborators. The material from the prospective study consisted of cDNA or gDNA derived from T cells, B-cell-depleted T cells, or PBMCs. A de-identified subject ID, COVID-19 status, age in years and sex were almost always included in the sample metadata.

TCRbeta CDR3 regions were amplified from genomic DNA using the immunoSEQ Assay, a bias-controlled multiplex PCR. In the paper's pipeline: The number of nucleated cells in each sample was estimated from the amplification of reference gene primers within the assay. Sequence reads were collapsed and filtered to measure the absolute abundance of every unique TCRbeta CDR3 rearrangement. For each sample, productive Simpson clonality was calculated as the square root of Simpson's diversity index over productive rearrangements. TCRdb provides this immuneACCESS table in a form limited to in-frame rearrangements. Some clones are lacking; in checked studies, under half of them reflect an unresolved V gene, and why the rest are absent is not known. V, J and clone size are taken as reported in that table, and D and trimming were inferred from the DNA itself. For this sample there are about 430,000 clones; around 89% appear just once. The ten largest clones represent over 0.9% of the sample.

On the study overall, not on this receptor specifically: The amount of clinical and demographic metadata varied by source and participant and was provided uncurated.

Participants in the prospective study were enrolled through a virtual design, were aged roughly 18 to 90 years, and lived in under 25 United States geographic areas. To assign participants to cohorts, the prospective study relied on clinical history that participants themselves reported in a screening survey and a study questionnaire. In the prospective study, mobile phlebotomists collected whole blood, serum and a nasopharyngeal or oropharyngeal swab from each participant. Prospective study participants could optionally give additional blood draws and questionnaires over a roughly two-month period. Before DNA extraction, prospective study blood samples were shipped either frozen or at room temperature.

Sequenced material: PBMCs or T cells enriched from blood (not recorded which). The chain links TRBV7-2 with TRBJ2-7, and TRBD1 aligns with 9 junction nucleotides. This clonotype was sampled from a woman aged 30 to 39 with acute COVID-19. CDR3 loop: CASSPRTGAYEQYF. In nucleotides, the sequence is TGTGCCAGCAGCCCGAGGACAGGGGCCTACGAGCAGTACTTC.